This T cell receptor (beta chain) was sequenced in a study of blood T cell repertoires in COVID-19. The ends lost 7 bases at V and 3 bases at J; junction bases unmatched: 6. The CDR3 has 13 residues. The germline CDR1 and CDR2 sequences are SNHLY and FYNNEI. The repertoire was sequenced with immunoSEQ multiplex PCR; TCRdb's copy has only in-frame clones and lacks some. In the table there are about 210,000 clones, roughly 79% of which are singletons. Sequenced input: PBMCs or T cells enriched from blood (not recorded which). V and J are TRBV2 and TRBJ2-7; TRBD1 matches at 7 bases. This TCR came from a woman aged 45-60 years with acute COVID-19. This chain's CDR3 is CASKGDRDYEQYF. CDR3 in DNA: TGTGCCAGCAAGGGAGACAGGGACTACGAGCAGTACTTC.